The 20 T cell receptor beta chains presented below share a single source sample, sequenced in a study of early T cells in non-severe SARS-CoV-2 infection (dated by TCRdb to the early 2020s). The receptor library was made with 5' RACE. The sequencer listed for this sample is NextSeq 500. Clones were called with MiXCR by TCRdb after fastp trimmed the public reads at Q25, and only in-frame beta chains were retained. Rows are unified per CDR3 protein, each entry keeping the most common DNA and genes. For this sample the table gives around 77,000 distinct CDR3 sequences, of which about 15% were detected only once. 3% to 4.5% of the sample is held by the ten biggest clonotypes. The sequenced sample was whole blood, obtained at baseline. The origin of the receptors is an adult who was a healthcare worker with PCR-confirmed SARS-CoV-2 infection or an uninfected control (not recorded which).

This clonotype appeared a few times. The genes are TRBV5-1 and TRBJ1-1; no definite D call. V gave up 2 bases and J gave up 2 bases, with 7 bases separating them. The CDR3 spans 13 residues. Germline V gives CDR1 SGHRS, CDR2 YFSETQ. The CDR3: CASSFAGNTEAFF. CDR3 coding DNA: TGCGCCAGCAGCTTTGCGGGAAACACTGAAGCTTTCTTT.

This clonotype was recorded many times. This rearrangement joins TRBV2 to TRBJ2-6; tentatively, D is TRBD2 (5 bases). Trimming removed 0 bases from V and 4 bases from J, with 10 bases in between. This CDR3 is 16 amino acids long. Germline assignment: CDR1 SNHLY and CDR2 FYNNEI. As DNA, the CDR3 is TGTGCCAGCAGTGAAGCGAGGACTCCGGGGGCCAACGTCCTGACTTTC. This codes for CASSEARTPGANVLTF.

This clonotype turned up a few times. V and J are TRBV14 and TRBJ1-1; D gene ambiguous. This CDR3 has 17 amino acids. Per the germline V gene, CDR1 is SGHDN and CDR2 is FVKESK. V was pared by 0 bases and J by 3 bases, with 17 bases between. The DNA for the CDR3 is TGTGCCAGCAGCCAAGAGGGCGCGGGCTCATGGGACACTGAAGCTTTCTTT. Amino acid sequence: CASSQEGAGSWDTEAFF. Looking up the rest from reference TRBV14 and TRBJ1-1 gives the full variable domain: EAGVTQFPSHSVIEKGQTVTLRCDPISGHDNLYWYRRVMGKEIKFLLHFVKESKQDESGMPNNRFLAERTGGTYSTLKVQPAELEDSGVYFCASSQEGAGSWDTEAFFGQGTRLTVV.

In its sample, this clonotype was seen a few times. At one end the junction does not follow the germline gene, possibly because of a read error. The chain joins TRBV7-9 to TRBJ2-1; 9 bases are a match to TRBD2. The CDR3 spans 12 residues. CDR1 is SEHNR and CDR2 is FQNEAQ in the germline V gene (reference sequence). The CDR3 loop reads CASSLAGTEQFF. The CDR3 DNA follows: TGTGCCAGCAGCCTAGCGGGGACTGAGCAGTTCTTC.

As for this clonotype: At one end the junction does not follow the germline gene, possibly because of a read error. The chain has TRBV11-2 and TRBJ2-1; D perhaps matches TRBD2 (6 bases). This CDR3 comprises 16 residues. Germline CDR1 and CDR2: SGHAT and FQNNGV. The CDR3 sequence is CTSGSEVKSSYNEQFF. In DNA, the CDR3 is TGTACCAGCGGGTCCGAAGTAAAGAGCTCCTACAATGAGCAGTTCTTC.

This clonotype showed up just a few times. The rearrangement links TRBV15 to TRBJ2-3; unclear D gene. The germline gives CDR1 LNHNV, CDR2 YYDKDF (reference sequence). Trimming cost V 3 bases and J 3 bases, with 7 bases left between them. The CDR3 is 13 residues long. CDR3 sequence (DNA): TGTGCCACCAGCAGGGAGAAGACAGATACGCAGTATTTT. As protein: CATSREKTDTQYF.

In its sample, this clonotype was seen many times. The rearrangement links TRBV3-1 to TRBJ1-6, with D perhaps matching TRBD1 (5 bases). The ends were cut back, 4 bases at V and 12 bases at J, with 10 bases in the middle. This CDR3 region has 12 residues. Germline V gene lookup returns CDR1 LGHDT and CDR2 YNNKEL (reference sequence). DNA for the CDR3: TGTGCCAGCAGCCTCAGCGGGGGACCCCTCCACTTT. Its protein product is CASSLSGGPLHF.

This chain uses TRBV7-9 with TRBJ2-7; 9 nucleotides line up with TRBD1. Germline CDR1 reads SEHNR; CDR2 reads FQNEAQ (reference sequence). V was pared by 4 bases and J by 5 bases, with 9 bases of the junction left unmatched. This CDR3 is 15 amino acids long. CDR3 sequence: CASSSPGQGLDEQYF. The CDR3 nucleotides read TGTGCCAGCAGCTCCCCGGGACAGGGTCTAGACGAGCAGTACTTC.

This clonotype was observed a handful of times. The CDR3 coding sequence is TGCGCCAGCAGCCGACGGTTCGGACTAGCGCTTTCGAGCACAGATACGCAGTATTTT. The encoded protein is CASSRRFGLALSSTDTQYF. This chain connects TRBV5-1 to TRBJ2-3; TRBD2 aligns across 9 bases. The CDR3 contains 19 residues. CDR1 is SGHRS and CDR2 is YFSETQ in the germline V gene. V was pared by 4 bases and J by 0 bases, with 15 bases of the junction left unmatched.

This clonotype appeared many times. Compared with germline, one end of the junction differs, possibly owing to a read error. The chain recombines TRBV20-1 with TRBJ2-1, with 9 bases identical to TRBD1. This CDR3 is built from 19 residues. Germline V gives CDR1 DFQATT, CDR2 SNEGSKA (reference sequence). The CDR3 DNA reads TGCAGTGCTGGAGATTTGGGACAGGGTTCGATTCGAGCGAACAATGAGCAGTTCTTC. This codes for CSAGDLGQGSIRANNEQFF.

The CDR3 reads CASSLAGLVMVNTGELFF. The CDR3 DNA reads as TGTGCCAGCAGCTTGGCGGGCCTCGTCATGGTTAACACCGGGGAGCTGTTTTTT. The V and J genes are TRBV5-6 and TRBJ2-2; no reliable D call. This CDR3 has 18 residues. Between the trimmed V and J ends, which lost 0 bases and 2 bases, there was a span of 17 bases. The germline CDR1 and CDR2 sequences are SGHDT and YYEEEE. The whole variable domain, remainder taken from reference TRBV5-6 and TRBJ2-2, is DAGVTQSPTHLIKTRGQQVTLRCSPKSGHDTVSWYQQALGQGPQFIFQYYEEEERQRGNFPDRFSGHQFPNYSSELNVNALLLGDSALYLCASSLAGLVMVNTGELFFGEGSRLTVL.

This clonotype was detected many times. The rearrangement joins TRBV7-9 to TRBJ2-5; no clear D. V was clipped by 5 bases and J by 5 bases, with 9 bases between them. This CDR3 is 12 amino acids long. Germline V CDR1 and CDR2: SEHNR, FQNEAQ (reference sequence). The CDR3, as DNA: TGTGCCAGCAGCCGCCCCAGGGAGACCCAGTACTTC. Its translation is CASSRPRETQYF.

The genes are TRBV3-1 and TRBJ2-7; 9 bases align to TRBD1. The junction had 3 bases not matched to a gene; V was cut back by 3 bases and J by 3 bases. The CDR3 is made up of 14 amino acids. Germline loops: CDR1 LGHDT, CDR2 YNNKEL (reference sequence). In DNA, the CDR3 is TGTGCCAGCAGCCATAGGGACAGGGACTACGAGCAGTACTTC. Its translation is CASSHRDRDYEQYF.

The gene calls are TRBV7-8 and TRBJ2-7; D call uncertain. The germline gives CDR1 SGHVS, CDR2 FQNEAQ. The V gene lost 3 bases and the J gene lost 2 bases, with 2 bases spanning the gap. This CDR3 is 11 amino acids long. CDR3 DNA sequence: TGTGCCAGCAGCTTCGCCTACGAGCAGTACTTC. Translating gives CASSFAYEQYF.

J is TRBJ2-7 and V is TRBV7-2; TRBD2 is a possible D gene (6 bases). Deletions cut 3 bases from V and 5 bases from J, with 11 bases between. The germline CDR1 and CDR2 sequences are SGHTA and FQGNSA. CDR3 length: 13 residues. The CDR3 DNA sequence: TGTGCCAGCAGCTTGGGGGGAAGGGACGAGCAGTACTTC. Translating it yields CASSLGGRDEQYF.

V is TRBV20-1 and J is TRBJ2-1; maybe TRBD1 (5 bases). Trimming took 3 bases from V and 6 from J, leaving 9 bases between them. CDR1 and CDR2 from the germline V gene are DFQATT and SNEGSKA (reference sequence). The CDR3 is 12 residues long. The CDR3: CSARGQFNEQFF. The CDR3 DNA follows: TGCAGTGCTAGGGGGCAGTTCAATGAGCAGTTCTTC.

This clonotype showed up many times. The V gene is TRBV27, the J gene TRBJ2-2; 13 nucleotides agree with TRBD2. This CDR3 contains 16 residues. The J segment lost 5 bases and the V segment lost 4 bases, leaving 4 bases of the junction unmatched. CDR1 is MNHEY, CDR2 SMNVEV, per germline (reference sequence). CDR3: CASSSTSGRGTGELFF. CDR3 in DNA: TGTGCCAGCAGTTCAACTAGCGGGAGGGGTACCGGGGAGCTGTTTTTT.

This sequence joins TRBV28 and TRBJ1-2, with TRBD1 matching 7 bases. There are 11 residues in the CDR3. Germline V gene lookup returns CDR1 MDHEN and CDR2 SYDVKM. The J segment lost 7 bases and the V segment lost 5 bases, leaving 1 base of the junction unmatched. The CDR3 sequence: CASSRTGGYTF. The CDR3, as DNA: TGTGCCAGCAGTAGGACAGGTGGCTACACCTTC.

This chain joins TRBV7-6 and TRBJ2-3; possibly TRBD2 for D (6 bases). V lost 1 base to trimming and J lost 8 bases, with 19 bases between them. CDR1 and CDR2 from the germline V gene are SGHVS and FNYEAQ. The length of the CDR3 is 16 residues. CDR3 in amino acids: CASSLVGTAAGSTQYF. CDR3 bases: TGTGCCAGCAGCTTAGTTGGGACTGCGGCCGGGAGTACGCAGTATTTT.

In its sample, this clonotype is medium-sized. The chain recombines TRBV5-4 with TRBJ2-7; D remains unclear. Germline V gene data show CDR1 as SGHNT and CDR2 as YYREEE (reference sequence). CDR3 length: 12 amino acids. The germline V and J ends were trimmed by 4 bases and 6 bases, with 11 bases remaining between them. The DNA for the CDR3 is TGTGCCAGCAGCCTTTCATCCGTCGAGCAGTACTTC. Amino acids: CASSLSSVEQYF. Drawing the rest from reference TRBV5-4 and TRBJ2-7, the complete variable domain is ETGVTQSPTHLIKTRGQQVTLRCSSQSGHNTVSWYQQALGQGPQFIFQYYREEENGRGNFPPRFSGLQFPNYSSELNVNALELDDSALYLCASSLSSVEQYFGPGTRLTVT.